The 25 T cell receptor beta chains below all came from one sample that was sequenced in a study of tumor T cells in aggressive B-cell lymphoma. The method was immunoSEQ multiplex PCR; TCRdb's version includes in-frame clones alone and lacks a portion of them. The sample lists about 7,900 clones, about 80% occurring once. Sequenced input: tumor tissue. The receptor set was obtained from an adult with diffuse large B cell lymphoma.

The rearrangement uses TRBV7-2 and TRBJ2-7; D perhaps matches TRBD1 (6 bases). V gave up 2 bases and J gave up 5 bases, with 13 bases separating them. The CDR3 consists of 14 residues. Germline CDR1 is SGHTA and CDR2 is FQGNSA. DNA of the CDR3: TGTGCCAGCAGCTTACAAAGGGGGTTGGACGAGCAGTACTTC. This codes for CASSLQRGLDEQYF.

This clone was detected only a few times. The chain combines TRBV19 with TRBJ2-3; TRBD2 aligns across 7 bases. Germline assignment: CDR1 LNHDA and CDR2 SQIVND (reference sequence). V shed 7 bases and J 0 bases; nucleotides not matched to a gene: 4. The CDR3 spans 14 residues. CDR3 loop: CASIGAGSTDTQYF. The CDR3 nucleotides read TGTGCCAGTATAGGAGCGGGGAGCACAGATACGCAGTATTTT.

The DNA of the CDR3 is TGTGCCAGCAGTTATTTCCTCCGGGGCGAGCAGTACTTC. This encodes CASSYFLRGEQYF. The rearrangement joins TRBV6-5 to TRBJ2-7; maybe TRBD2 (5 bases). The CDR3 contains 13 residues. CDR1 and CDR2 (germline): MNHEY, SVGAGI. V was cut by 3 bases and J by 6 bases, with 12 bases left in between.

This clone was found once. This sequence joins TRBV7-9 and TRBJ2-1, with 7 bases lining up with TRBD2. CDR1 is SEHNR, CDR2 FQNEAQ, per germline (reference sequence). This CDR3 has 12 amino acids. The V and J ends lost 5 bases and 7 bases, in that order; junction bases with no gene match: 2. CDR3 nucleotides: TGTGCCAGCAGCCGTAGCGGGAATGAGCAGTTCTTC. Its protein is CASSRSGNEQFF.

This clone occurred a few times. V usage is TRBV21-1 and J usage is TRBJ2-7; the D call in the table, TRBD2, was not verified against the DNA. TRBV21-1 is deemed a pseudogene. This CDR3 has 19 residues. DNA for the CDR3: TGTGCCAGCAGCCCAAATATGCCGGGAGGCAGGAGAGTCTCCTACGAGCAGTACTTC. It codes for CASSPNMPGGRRVSYEQYF.

The table lists this clone with a count of one. The gene calls are TRBV4-1 and TRBJ1-4, with 12 bases that match TRBD1. The V gene's germline CDR1 is MGHRA and CDR2 YSYEKL. This CDR3 contains 17 residues. V shed 0 bases, J shed 7 bases, and the junction held 6 bases outside the gene matches. CDR3 in amino acids: CASSQEFGTGGVEKLFF. For the CDR3, the DNA is TGCGCCAGCAGCCAAGAGTTCGGGACAGGGGGCGTTGAAAAACTGTTTTTT.

The V call is TRBV10-3, the J call TRBJ2-3; 8 bases agree with TRBD2. Looked up from germline, CDR1 is ENHRY and CDR2 is SYGVKD. This CDR3 has 15 residues. V lost 2 bases and J lost 2; bases outside the gene matches: 3. The chain's CDR3 is CAISERLANTDTQYF. The DNA for the CDR3 is TGTGCCATCAGTGAGCGACTAGCGAACACAGATACGCAGTATTTT.

The rearrangement uses TRBV7-8 and TRBJ2-7, with D tentatively TRBD2 (6 bases). CDR3 size: 13 residues. V was cut by 6 bases and J by 0 bases, with 9 bases left in between. Germline V lookup: CDR1 SGHVS, CDR2 FQNEAQ. The CDR3 nucleotides read TGTGCCAGCAGACTAGCCAACTCCTACGAGCAGTACTTC. It codes for CASRLANSYEQYF.

This clone has just a few counts. This sequence joins TRBV6-5 and TRBJ2-3, with 9 bases matching TRBD2. This CDR3 has 12 residues. Germline loops: CDR1 MNHEY, CDR2 SVGAGI. V trimming: 6 bases; J trimming: 11 bases; junction bases outside the gene matches: 6. CDR3 in amino acids: CASSAGTSRQYF. CDR3 bases: TGTGCCAGCAGCGCGGGGACTAGCAGGCAGTATTTT.

This clone was observed once. The J gene is TRBJ2-6, the V gene TRBV5-1; the D gene is possibly TRBD1 (5 bases). V lost 0 bases to trimming and J lost 0 bases, with 10 bases between them. Germline V lookup: CDR1 SGHRS, CDR2 YFSETQ. The CDR3 is 17 residues long. DNA for the CDR3: TGCGCCAGCAGCTTGGCCCGGACAAACTCTGGGGCCAACGTCCTGACTTTC. Protein sequence: CASSLARTNSGANVLTF.

J is TRBJ2-2 and V is TRBV6-5; 7 nucleotides align to TRBD1. This CDR3 region has 14 residues. After removal of 6 bases from V and 1 base from J, the junction contained 2 bases not matched to a gene. Looked up from germline, CDR1 is MNHEY and CDR2 is SVGAGI. CDR3 residues: CASRRQGNTGELFF. DNA of the CDR3: TGTGCCAGCAGGAGACAGGGGAACACCGGGGAGCTGTTTTTT.

The rearrangement uses TRBV19 and TRBJ2-7; 8 bases match TRBD1. Unmatched junction bases numbered 8, after V lost 5 bases and J lost 5 bases. The germline V gene encodes CDR1 LNHDA and CDR2 SQIVND (reference sequence). CDR3 length: 14 amino acids. CDR3 sequence: CASSFMDRAHEQYF. The CDR3 DNA is TGTGCCAGTAGTTTCATGGACAGGGCTCACGAGCAGTACTTC.

The chain uses TRBV19 and TRBJ2-6; the D is unclear. The CDR3 runs to 14 residues. Per the germline V gene, CDR1 is LNHDA and CDR2 is SQIVND (reference sequence). Trimming took off 6 bases at V and 4 bases at J, with 10 bases between the two ends. CDR3 sequence reads: CASRRASGANVLTF. The CDR3 nucleotides are TGTGCCAGTAGAAGAGCATCCGGGGCCAACGTCCTGACTTTC.

This chain links TRBV18 with TRBJ2-7; TRBD2 aligns across 8 bases. The V gene's germline CDR1 is KGHSH and CDR2 LQKENI. The CDR3 length is 14 residues. The V and J ends lost 2 bases and 5 bases, in that order; junction bases with no gene match: 5. The CDR3 DNA reads TGTGCCAGCTCACCAAAGCGGGAGATAAACGAGCAGTACTTC. Its protein is CASSPKREINEQYF. Looking up the rest from reference TRBV18 and TRBJ2-7 gives the full variable domain: NAGVMQNPRHLVRRRGQEARLRCSPMKGHSHVYWYRQLPEEGLKFMVYLQKENIIDESGMPKERFSAEFPKEGPSILRIQQVVRGDSAAYFCASSPKREINEQYFGPGTRLTVT.

V gene TRBV5-4 combines with J gene TRBJ2-5, with 13 bases fitting TRBD2. The DNA end is more similar to TRBJ2-7, so the J call may be wrong. The CDR3 loop spans 15 amino acids. Germline V gene lookup returns CDR1 SGHNT and CDR2 YYREEE (reference sequence). The CDR3 DNA follows: TGTGCCAGCAGCAGTGGACTAGCGGGAGTTGACGAGCAGTACTTC. Translating it yields CASSSGLAGVDEQYF.

In this sample, this clone turned up once. As DNA, the CDR3 is TGTGCCAGCAGCTTAGTTGGCAGGGGTGGCACCGGGGAGCTGTTTTTT. It encodes CASSLVGRGGTGELFF. The rearrangement uses TRBV11-2 and TRBJ2-2; TRBD1 is a possible D gene (6 bases). From germline, CDR1 is SGHAT and CDR2 FQNNGV. V was cut by 1 base and J by 4 bases, with 13 bases left in between. This CDR3 has 16 amino acids.

This clone was seen only a few times. The gene calls are TRBV9 and TRBJ1-2; D is undetermined. Germline V gene data show CDR1 as SGDLS and CDR2 as YYNGEE. The ends were cut back, 0 bases at V and 0 bases at J, with 6 bases in the middle. The CDR3 extends over 14 amino acids. CDR3 in DNA: TGTGCCAGCAGCGTAGATGAGGCTAACTATGGCTACACCTTC. This translates into CASSVDEANYGYTF. Drawing the rest from reference TRBV9 and TRBJ1-2, the complete variable domain is DSGVTQTPKHLITATGQRVTLRCSPRSGDLSVYWYQQSLDQGLQFLIQYYNGEERAKGNILERFSAQQFPDLHSELNLSSLELGDSALYFCASSVDEANYGYTFGSGTRLTVV.

The CDR3 DNA reads TGTGCCAGCAGCTTGGGCGGAAACTATGGCTACACCTTC. Residues: CASSLGGNYGYTF. The genes are TRBV5-4 and TRBJ1-2; D not certain. The CDR3 loop spans 13 amino acids. V was trimmed by 0 bases and J by 2 bases, leaving 5 bases between them. CDR1 is SGHNT, CDR2 YYREEE, per germline (reference sequence).

This clone has more than one count but fewer than ten. The rearrangement joins TRBV6-5 to TRBJ2-7, with 11 bases identical to TRBD2. The CDR3 consists of 15 residues. Germline CDR1 reads MNHEY; CDR2 reads SVGAGI. Trimming took 6 bases from V and 5 from J; bases not matched to a gene: 9. CDR3 residues: CASRKLAGGFNEQYF. DNA of the CDR3: TGTGCCAGCAGGAAATTAGCGGGAGGGTTCAACGAGCAGTACTTC.

Worth noting for this clone: The junction and the germline gene differ at one end; a read error may be behind it. The V gene is TRBV30, the J gene TRBJ2-7, with D possibly TRBD1 on 5 matching bases. The CDR3 is made up of 13 amino acids. Germline CDR1 GTSNPN, CDR2 SVGIG (reference sequence). CDR3 amino acids: CAWSVGSLTEPYF. The CDR3 bases are TGTGCCTGGAGTGTCGGGTCTTTGACAGAGCCGTACTTC. The full variable domain, completed using reference TRBV30 and TRBJ2-7, is SQTIHQWPATLVQPVGSPLSLECTVEGTSNPNLYWYRQAAGRGLQLLFYSVGIGQISSEVPQNLSASRPQDRQFILSSKKLLLSDSGFYLCAWSVGSLTEPYFGPGTRLTVT.

This clone was seen a handful of times. The chain carries TRBV9 and TRBJ2-5, with 7 bases aligning to TRBD2. Germline CDR1 reads SGDLS; CDR2 reads YYNGEE. With V trimmed by 4 bases and J by 4 bases, 10 bases remained unmatched. This CDR3 has 15 residues. DNA for the CDR3: TGTGCCAGCAGCAAGGGGCGGGAGCCTCGAGAGACCCAGTACTTC. It translates to CASSKGREPRETQYF.

This sequence joins TRBV14 and TRBJ2-7; 10 bases align to TRBD2. There are 22 residues in the CDR3. The germline V gene has CDR1 SGHDN and CDR2 FVKESK. After removal of 0 bases from V and 0 bases from J, the junction contained 20 bases not matched to a gene. Written as DNA, the CDR3 is TGTGCCAGCAGCCAAGAATCTGGCTACCTAGCGGGAGCAAGTTCGAGCTCCTACGAGCAGTACTTC. Translation: CASSQESGYLAGASSSSYEQYF.

The chain carries TRBV9 and TRBJ2-2, with 7 bases that match TRBD1. Germline CDR1 and CDR2: SGDLS and YYNGEE. The CDR3 sequence is 13 residues long. V lost 4 bases, J lost 5 bases, and 2 bases stayed unmatched. The chain's CDR3 is CASSRQGTGELFF. CDR3 DNA sequence: TGTGCCAGCAGCCGACAGGGAACCGGGGAGCTGTTTTTT.

The chain combines TRBV4-1 with TRBJ2-1, with TRBD2 matching over 7 bases. V was clipped by 5 bases and J by 2 bases; unmatched bases: 6. There are 15 residues in the CDR3. Germline CDR1 reads MGHRA; CDR2 reads YSYEKL. The CDR3, as DNA: TGCGCCAGCAGCAACCGGGACTACCCCTACAATGAGCAGTTCTTC. Amino acid sequence: CASSNRDYPYNEQFF.

V gene TRBV4-3 combines with J gene TRBJ2-2; 7 bases agree with TRBD2. J gave up 6 bases and V 0 bases, and 4 bases lay outside the gene matches. The CDR3 totals 15 residues. Germline values: CDR1 LGHNA, CDR2 YSLEER. This CDR3 reads CASSQEAGRAGELFF. The CDR3 DNA is TGCGCCAGCAGCCAAGAGGCAGGGAGGGCCGGGGAGCTGTTTTTT.